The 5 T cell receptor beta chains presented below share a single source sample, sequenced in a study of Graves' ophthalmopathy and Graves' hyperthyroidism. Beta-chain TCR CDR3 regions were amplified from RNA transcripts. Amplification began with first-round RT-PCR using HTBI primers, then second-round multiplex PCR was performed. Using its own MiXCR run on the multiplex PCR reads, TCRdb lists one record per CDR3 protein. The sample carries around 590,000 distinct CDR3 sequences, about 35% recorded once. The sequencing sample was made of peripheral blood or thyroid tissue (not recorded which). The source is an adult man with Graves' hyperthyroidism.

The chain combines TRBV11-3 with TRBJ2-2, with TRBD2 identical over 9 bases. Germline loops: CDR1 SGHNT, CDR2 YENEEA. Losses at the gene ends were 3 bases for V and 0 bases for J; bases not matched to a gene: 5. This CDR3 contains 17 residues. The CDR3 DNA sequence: TGTGCCAGCAGCTTTCCTCTAGCGGGACCGAACACCGGGGAGCTGTTTTTT. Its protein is CASSFPLAGPNTGELFF. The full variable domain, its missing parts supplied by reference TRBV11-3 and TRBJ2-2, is EAGVVQSPRYKIIEKKQPVAFWCNPISGHNTLYWYLQNLGQGPELLIRYENEEAVDDSQLPKDRFSAERLKGVDSTLKIQPAELGDSAVYLCASSFPLAGPNTGELFFGEGSRLTVL.

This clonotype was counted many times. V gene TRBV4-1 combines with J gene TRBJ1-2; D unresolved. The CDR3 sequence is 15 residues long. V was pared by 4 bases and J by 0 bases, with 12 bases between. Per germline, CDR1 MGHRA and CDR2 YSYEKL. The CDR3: CASSLSVGSNYGYTF. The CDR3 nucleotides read TGCGCCAGCAGCCTCTCGGTGGGCTCTAACTATGGCTACACCTTC.

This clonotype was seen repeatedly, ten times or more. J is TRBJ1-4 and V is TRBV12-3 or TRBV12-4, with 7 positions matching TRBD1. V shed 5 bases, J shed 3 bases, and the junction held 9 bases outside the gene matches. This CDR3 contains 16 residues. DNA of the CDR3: TGTGCCAGCAGTCCACAAAGACAGGGCGCTAATGAAAAACTGTTTTTT. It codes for CASSPQRQGANEKLFF.

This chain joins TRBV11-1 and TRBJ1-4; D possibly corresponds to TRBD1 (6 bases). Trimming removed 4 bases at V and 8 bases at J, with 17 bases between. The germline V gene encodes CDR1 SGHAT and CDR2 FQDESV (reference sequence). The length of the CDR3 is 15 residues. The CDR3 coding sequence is TGTGCCAGCAGCTCCTCCGCGGGGGCGGACGAAAAACTGTTTTTT. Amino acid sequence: CASSSSAGADEKLFF.

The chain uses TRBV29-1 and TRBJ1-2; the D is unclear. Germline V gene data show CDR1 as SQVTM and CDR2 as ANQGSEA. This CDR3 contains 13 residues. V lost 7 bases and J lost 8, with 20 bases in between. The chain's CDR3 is CSGLAHGRVGYTF. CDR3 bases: TGCAGCGGACTAGCACATGGACGAGTGGGCTACACCTTC. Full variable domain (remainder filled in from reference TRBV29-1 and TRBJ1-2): SAVISQKPSRDICQRGTSLTIQCQVDSQVTMMFWYRQQPGQSLTLIATANQGSEATYESGFVIDKFPISRPNLTFSTLTVSNMSPEDSSIYLCSGLAHGRVGYTFGSGTRLTVV.